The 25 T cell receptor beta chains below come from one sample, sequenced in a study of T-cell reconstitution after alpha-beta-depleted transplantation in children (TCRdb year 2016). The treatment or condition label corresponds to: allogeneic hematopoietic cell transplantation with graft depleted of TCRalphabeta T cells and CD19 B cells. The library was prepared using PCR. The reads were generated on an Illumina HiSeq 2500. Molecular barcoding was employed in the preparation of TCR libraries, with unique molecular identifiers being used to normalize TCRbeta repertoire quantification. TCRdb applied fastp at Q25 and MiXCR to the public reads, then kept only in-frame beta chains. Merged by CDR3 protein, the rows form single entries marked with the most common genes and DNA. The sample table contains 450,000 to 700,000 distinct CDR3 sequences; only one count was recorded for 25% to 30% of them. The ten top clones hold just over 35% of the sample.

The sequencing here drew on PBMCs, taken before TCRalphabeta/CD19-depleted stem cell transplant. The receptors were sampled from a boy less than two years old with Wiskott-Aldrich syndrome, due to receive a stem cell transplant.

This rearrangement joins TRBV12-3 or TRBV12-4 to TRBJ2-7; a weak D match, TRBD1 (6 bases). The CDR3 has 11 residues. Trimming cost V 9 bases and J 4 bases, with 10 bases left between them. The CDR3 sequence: CASGQIYEQYF. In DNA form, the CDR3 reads TGTGCCAGTGGACAGATTTACGAGCAGTACTTC.

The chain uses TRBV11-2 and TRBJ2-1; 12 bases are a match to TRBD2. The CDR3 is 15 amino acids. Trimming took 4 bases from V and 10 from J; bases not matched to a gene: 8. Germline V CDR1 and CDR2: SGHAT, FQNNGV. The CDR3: CASSWTSGVEGEQFF. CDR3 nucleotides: TGTGCCAGCAGCTGGACTAGCGGGGTTGAGGGAGAGCAGTTCTTC.

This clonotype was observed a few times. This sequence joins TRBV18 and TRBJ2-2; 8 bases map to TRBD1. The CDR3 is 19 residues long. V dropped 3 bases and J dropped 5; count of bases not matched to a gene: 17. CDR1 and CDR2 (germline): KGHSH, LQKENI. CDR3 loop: CASSPRDRGIPRGTGELFF. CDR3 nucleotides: TGTGCCAGCTCACCCCGAGACAGGGGCATTCCTCGCGGTACCGGGGAGCTGTTTTTT.

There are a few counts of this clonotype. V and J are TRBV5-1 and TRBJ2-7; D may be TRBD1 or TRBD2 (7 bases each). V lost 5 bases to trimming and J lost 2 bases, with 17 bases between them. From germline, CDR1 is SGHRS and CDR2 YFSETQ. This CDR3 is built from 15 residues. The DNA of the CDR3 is TGCGCCAGCAGGGGAGGGGACAGCCGAACCTACGAGCAGTACTTC. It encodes CASRGGDSRTYEQYF.

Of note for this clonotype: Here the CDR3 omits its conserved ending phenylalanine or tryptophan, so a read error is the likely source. CDR3: CASSEMRANTGELFL. Here the CDR3 DNA reads TGTGCCAGCAGTGAAATGAGGGCGAACACCGGGGAGCTGTTTTTG. This chain connects TRBV6-1 to TRBJ2-2; D is perhaps TRBD2 (5 bases). Germline values: CDR1 MNHNS, CDR2 SASEGT. The CDR3 has 15 amino acids. V dropped 2 bases and J dropped 0 bases, with 7 bases sitting between them.

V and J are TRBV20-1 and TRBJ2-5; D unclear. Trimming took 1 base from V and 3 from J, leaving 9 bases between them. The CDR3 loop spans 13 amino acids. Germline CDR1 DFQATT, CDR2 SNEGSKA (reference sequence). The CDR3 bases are TGCAGTGCTAGAGCGGCTAGTAAAGAGACCCAGTACTTC. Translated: CSARAASKETQYF.

CDR3 in amino acids: CSATARRVDTDTQYF. For the CDR3, the DNA is TGCAGTGCTACAGCTAGGAGGGTTGATACAGATACGCAGTATTTT. The chain combines TRBV20-1 with TRBJ2-3; weak D call: TRBD2 (6 bases). Trimming stripped 4 bases from V and 3 bases from J, with 17 bases between. The CDR3 spans 15 residues. CDR1 and CDR2 (germline): DFQATT, SNEGSKA (reference sequence).

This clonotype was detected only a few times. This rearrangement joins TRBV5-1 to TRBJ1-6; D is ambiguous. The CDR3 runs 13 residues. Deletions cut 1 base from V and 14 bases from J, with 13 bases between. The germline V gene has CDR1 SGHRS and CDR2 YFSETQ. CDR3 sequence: CASSLLGYRSLHF. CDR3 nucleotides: TGCGCCAGCAGCTTGTTGGGTTATCGATCCCTCCACTTT.

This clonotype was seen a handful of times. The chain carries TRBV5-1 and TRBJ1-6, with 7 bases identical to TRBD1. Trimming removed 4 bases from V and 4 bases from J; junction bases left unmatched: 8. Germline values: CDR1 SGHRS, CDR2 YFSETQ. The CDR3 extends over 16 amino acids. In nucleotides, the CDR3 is TGCGCCAGCAGCCTGAAAGGGGGCGAATATAATTCACCCCTCCACTTT. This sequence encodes CASSLKGGEYNSPLHF.

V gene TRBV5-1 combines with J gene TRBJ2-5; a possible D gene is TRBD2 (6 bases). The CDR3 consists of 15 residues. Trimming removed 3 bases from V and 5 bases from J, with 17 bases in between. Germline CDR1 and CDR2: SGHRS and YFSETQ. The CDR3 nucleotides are TGCGCCAGCAGCTATACGTGGGACTCGTCGGAGACCCAGTACTTC. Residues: CASSYTWDSSETQYF.

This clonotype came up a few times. CDR3 sequence (DNA): TGTGCCAGCAGCTTAGCGGGAGGGGGATGGGTGAACACCGGGGAGCTGTTTTTT. It yields the protein CASSLAGGGWVNTGELFF. The chain joins TRBV7-2 to TRBJ2-2; the D gene is possibly TRBD2 (7 bases). The CDR3 has 18 residues. Per germline, CDR1 SGHTA and CDR2 FQGNSA. V was pared by 0 bases and J by 1 base, with 15 bases between.

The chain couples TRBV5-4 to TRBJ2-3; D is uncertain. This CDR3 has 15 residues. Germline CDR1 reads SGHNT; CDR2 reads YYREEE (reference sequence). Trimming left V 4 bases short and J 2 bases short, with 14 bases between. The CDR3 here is CASSGQRRNTDTQYF. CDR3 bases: TGTGCCAGCAGCGGTCAGCGCCGAAACACAGATACGCAGTATTTT.

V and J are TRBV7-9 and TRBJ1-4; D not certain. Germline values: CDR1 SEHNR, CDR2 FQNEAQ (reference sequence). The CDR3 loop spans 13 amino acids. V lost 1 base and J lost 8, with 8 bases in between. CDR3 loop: CASSLVGREKLFF. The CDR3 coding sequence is TGTGCCAGCAGCTTAGTGGGAAGGGAAAAACTGTTTTTT.

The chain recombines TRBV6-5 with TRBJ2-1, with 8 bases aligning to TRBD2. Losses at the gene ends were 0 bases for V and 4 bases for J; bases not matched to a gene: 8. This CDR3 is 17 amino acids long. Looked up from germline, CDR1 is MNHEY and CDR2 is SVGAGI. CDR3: CASSYSPAGGGYNEQFF. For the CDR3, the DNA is TGTGCCAGCAGTTACTCCCCGGCAGGCGGGGGGTACAATGAGCAGTTCTTC.

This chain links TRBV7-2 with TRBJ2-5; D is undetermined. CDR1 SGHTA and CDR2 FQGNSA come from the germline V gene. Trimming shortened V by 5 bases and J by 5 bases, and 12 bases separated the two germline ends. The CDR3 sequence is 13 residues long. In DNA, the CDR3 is TGTGCCAGCAGCCAGCATGAAAGGGAGACCCAGTACTTC. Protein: CASSQHERETQYF. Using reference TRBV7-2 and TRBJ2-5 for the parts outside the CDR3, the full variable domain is GAGVSQSPSNKVTEKGKDVELRCDPISGHTALYWYRQSLGQGLEFLIYFQGNSAPDKSGLPSDRFSAERTGGSVSTLTIQRTQQEDSAVYLCASSQHERETQYFGPGTRLLVL.

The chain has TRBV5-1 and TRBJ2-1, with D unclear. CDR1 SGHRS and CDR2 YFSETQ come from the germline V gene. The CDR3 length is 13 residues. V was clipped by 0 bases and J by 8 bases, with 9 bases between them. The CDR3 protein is CASSLGPDYEQFF. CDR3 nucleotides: TGCGCCAGCAGCTTGGGGCCCGATTATGAGCAGTTCTTC.

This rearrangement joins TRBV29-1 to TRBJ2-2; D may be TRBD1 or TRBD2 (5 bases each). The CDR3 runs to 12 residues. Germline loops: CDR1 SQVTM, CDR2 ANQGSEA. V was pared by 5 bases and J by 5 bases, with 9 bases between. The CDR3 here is CSVSGPTGELFF. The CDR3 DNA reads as TGCAGCGTTTCGGGACCAACCGGGGAGCTGTTTTTT.

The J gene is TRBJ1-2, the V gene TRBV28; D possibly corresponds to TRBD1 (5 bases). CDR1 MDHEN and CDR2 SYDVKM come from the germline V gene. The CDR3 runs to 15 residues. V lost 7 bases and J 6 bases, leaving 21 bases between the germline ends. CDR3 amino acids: CASTPMGTRGNGYTF. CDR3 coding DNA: TGTGCCAGCACCCCGATGGGGACTCGGGGAAATGGCTACACCTTC.

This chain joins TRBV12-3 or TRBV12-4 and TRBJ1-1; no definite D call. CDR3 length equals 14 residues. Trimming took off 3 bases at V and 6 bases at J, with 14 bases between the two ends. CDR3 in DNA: TGTGCCAGCAGTTTCGGTCGGGGATCTCCTGAAGCTTTCTTT. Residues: CASSFGRGSPEAFF.

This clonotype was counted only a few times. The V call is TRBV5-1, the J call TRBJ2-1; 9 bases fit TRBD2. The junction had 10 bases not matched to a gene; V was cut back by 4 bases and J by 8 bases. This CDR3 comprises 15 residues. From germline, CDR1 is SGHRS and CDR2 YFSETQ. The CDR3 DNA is TGCGCCAGCAGCCCCCTGGCGGGAGGGAGGCATGAGCAGTTCTTC. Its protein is CASSPLAGGRHEQFF.

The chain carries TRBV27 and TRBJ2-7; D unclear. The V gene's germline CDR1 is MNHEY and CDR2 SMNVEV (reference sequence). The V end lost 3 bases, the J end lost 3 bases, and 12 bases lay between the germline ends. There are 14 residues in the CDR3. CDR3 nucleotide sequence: TGTGCCAGCAGTTTCAGCCCCGACCGCTACGAGCAGTACTTC. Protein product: CASSFSPDRYEQYF.

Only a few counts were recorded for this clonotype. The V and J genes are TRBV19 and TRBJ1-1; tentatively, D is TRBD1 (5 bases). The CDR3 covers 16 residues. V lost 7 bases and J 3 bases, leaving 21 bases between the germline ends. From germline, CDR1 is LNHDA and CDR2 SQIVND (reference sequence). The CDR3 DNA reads TGTGCCAGTAACCCGAGGGGCCTGAGTCGAGACACTGAAGCTTTCTTT. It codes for CASNPRGLSRDTEAFF.

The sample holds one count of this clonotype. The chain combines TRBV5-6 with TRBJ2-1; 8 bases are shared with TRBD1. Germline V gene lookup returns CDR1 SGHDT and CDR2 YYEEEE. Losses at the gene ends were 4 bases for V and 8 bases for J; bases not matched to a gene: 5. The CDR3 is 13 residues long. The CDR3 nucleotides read TGTGCCAGCAGCCAGGACAGGGTCGATGAGCAGTTCTTC. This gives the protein CASSQDRVDEQFF.

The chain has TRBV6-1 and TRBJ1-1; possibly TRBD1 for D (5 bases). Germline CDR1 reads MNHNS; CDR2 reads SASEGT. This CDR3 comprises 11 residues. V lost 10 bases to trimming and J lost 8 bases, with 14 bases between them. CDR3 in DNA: TGTGCCACCACAGGCGGGATCGAAGCTTTCTTT. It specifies CATTGGIEAFF.

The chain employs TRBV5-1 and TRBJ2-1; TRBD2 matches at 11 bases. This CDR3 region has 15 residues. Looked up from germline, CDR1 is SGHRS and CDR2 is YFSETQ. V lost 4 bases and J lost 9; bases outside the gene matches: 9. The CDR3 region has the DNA TGCGCCAGCAGCGGAGGGACTAGCGGAGGGAGTGAGCAGTTCTTC. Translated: CASSGGTSGGSEQFF.